This T cell receptor beta chain was sequenced during a study of cytomegalovirus exposure and HLA in healthy donors. Of note for this clone: The antigen is unknown.

Primers: 60 Vbeta forward and 13 Jbeta reverse. Data came from immunoSEQ multiplex PCR; TCRdb stores just in-frame clones and leaves some out. The table includes approximately 130,000 clones, about 85% detected once. Overall study results and limits: Accurate HLA-A and HLA-B prediction from TCR beta sequences was reported for most subjects. There were a few CMV-associated chains whose specificity for CMV antigens was confirmed in vitro. In a later analysis, donors in an Asian-associated ancestry cluster reportedly had fewer N-insertions in productive TCRs than the cohort mean.

Sequenced: PBMCs. This clonotype originated in a boy under 18 in good health and CMV-seronegative.

CDR3 nucleotide sequence: TGTGCCAGCAGTTGGGACAGGGCAAATCCCGAAGCTTTCTTT. The encoded protein is CASSWDRANPEAFF. V is TRBV6-6 and J is TRBJ1-1; 9 bases align to TRBD1. The CDR3 length is 14 residues. CDR1 and CDR2 (germline): MNHNY, SVGAGI (reference sequence). Trimming at V came to 4 bases and at J to 8 bases, leaving 8 bases not matched to a gene.